This passage covers 29 T cell receptor beta chains from one sample sequenced in a study of Ad26.COV2.S vaccination and SARS-CoV-2 variants. Sample treatment: roughly 18 received Ad26.COV2.S at low or high dose, single or two shots; about 5 received placebo; per-sample allocation not given. The study sampled participants on day 63 after the first vaccine or placebo injection. Generated by immunoSEQ multiplex PCR, the TCRdb table keeps only in-frame clones and is missing some. The table lists around 300,000 clones, 75% to 90% of them singletons. The material sequenced was peripheral blood, taken in a trial of Ad26.COV2.S vaccine versus placebo. These receptors all come from a person aged 18-60 years who received the Ad26.COV2.S COVID-19 vaccine or a placebo.

The V call is TRBV5-1, the J call TRBJ2-7; TRBD2 agrees at 10 bases. Germline CDR1 SGHRS, CDR2 YFSETQ. V was clipped by 4 bases and J by 2 bases; unmatched bases: 6. The CDR3 spans 15 residues. The CDR3 is CASSVLAGDAYEQYF. The CDR3 nucleotides read TGCGCCAGCAGCGTCCTAGCGGGGGATGCCTACGAGCAGTACTTC.

This chain uses TRBV18 with TRBJ1-2; D ambiguous. The germline V gene encodes CDR1 KGHSH and CDR2 LQKENI. The CDR3 totals 15 residues. V was pared by 2 bases and J by 0 bases, with 10 bases between. CDR3 sequence reads: CASSPTAASNYGYTF. In DNA, the CDR3 is TGTGCCAGCTCACCAACGGCAGCCTCTAACTATGGCTACACCTTC.

The V call is TRBV7-2, the J call TRBJ2-1; D is uncertain. V lost 2 bases to trimming and J lost 12 bases, with 8 bases between them. The germline V gene encodes CDR1 SGHTA and CDR2 FQGNSA. The CDR3 has 11 residues. This chain's CDR3 is CASSLKVVQFF. DNA of the CDR3: TGTGCCAGCAGCTTAAAAGTTGTGCAGTTCTTC.

The chain carries TRBV4-1 and TRBJ1-1; D might be TRBD1 (5 bases). From germline, CDR1 is MGHRA and CDR2 YSYEKL. This CDR3 is 14 amino acids long. The V end was cut by 1 base, the J end by 4 bases, with 10 bases between. In DNA, the CDR3 is TGCGCCAGCAGCCAAGCGGGCGGGGGCACTGAAGCTTTCTTT. It yields the protein CASSQAGGGTEAFF.

The chain employs TRBV10-2 and TRBJ1-5, with TRBD1 matching 8 bases. CDR3 length: 20 residues. Looked up from germline, CDR1 is WSHSY and CDR2 is SAAADI. Trimming cost V 4 bases and J 4 bases; bases outside gene matches: 21. The CDR3 nucleotides are TGCGCCAGCAGTGTTTTCTATTTCGGCGGTTCGACAGGGGAGAATCAGCCCCAGCATTTT. Its protein is CASSVFYFGGSTGENQPQHF.

V usage is TRBV7-8 and J usage is TRBJ1-1; 8 nucleotides match TRBD1. CDR1 is SGHVS and CDR2 is FQNEAQ in the germline V gene. The V gene end was trimmed by 5 bases and the J gene end by 1 base; junction bases not matched to a gene: 6. The CDR3 has 15 amino acids. This chain's CDR3 is CASSRLQGGNTEAFF. The DNA for the CDR3 is TGTGCCAGCAGCAGACTACAGGGGGGGAACACTGAAGCTTTCTTT.

The J gene is TRBJ2-1, the V gene TRBV6-4, with 12 bases identical to TRBD2. Trimming took 5 bases from V and 4 from J; bases not matched to a gene: 9. Germline CDR1 is MRHNA and CDR2 is SNTAGT. CDR3 size: 17 residues. The CDR3 DNA sequence: TGTGCCAGCAGTCTGACTAGCGGGAGAGAGTCGTACAATGAGCAGTTCTTC. Its translation is CASSLTSGRESYNEQFF.

The gene calls are TRBV6-4 and TRBJ2-3; D is ambiguous. CDR1 is MRHNA and CDR2 is SNTAGT in the germline V gene. The V and J ends lost 2 bases and 5 bases respectively, with 14 bases between them. The CDR3 has 15 amino acids. Here the CDR3 reads CASSDQADHIDTQYF. The CDR3 DNA sequence: TGTGCCAGCAGTGACCAGGCGGATCACATAGATACGCAGTATTTT.

This clone has ten or more counts. The rearrangement joins TRBV7-9 to TRBJ1-5, with 9 bases that match TRBD1. Looked up from germline, CDR1 is SEHNR and CDR2 is FQNEAQ (reference sequence). The V and J ends lost 5 bases and 5 bases, in that order; junction bases with no gene match: 7. The CDR3 loop spans 15 amino acids. CDR3: CASSRDRDGDQPQHF. DNA for the CDR3: TGTGCCAGCAGCCGGGACAGGGACGGCGATCAGCCCCAGCATTTT.

This clone was counted a single time. The chain joins TRBV5-1 to TRBJ2-3, with unresolved D. The germline gives CDR1 SGHRS, CDR2 YFSETQ. CDR3 size: 13 residues. Between the trimmed V and J ends, which lost 2 bases and 5 bases, there was a span of 9 bases. The CDR3 reads CASSFTVEDTQYF. The CDR3 DNA is TGCGCCAGCAGCTTTACCGTGGAAGATACGCAGTATTTT.

The chain joins TRBV14 to TRBJ2-7; D is ambiguous. The CDR3 runs 13 residues. Trimming stripped 4 bases from V and 0 bases from J, with 7 bases between. Germline V gene lookup returns CDR1 SGHDN and CDR2 FVKESK. In DNA form, the CDR3 reads TGTGCCAGCAGCCCCCACGGCTCCTACGAGCAGTACTTC. Translating gives CASSPHGSYEQYF.

J is TRBJ1-2 and V is TRBV5-6; D is uncertain. The CDR3 runs 15 residues. Germline CDR1 SGHDT, CDR2 YYEEEE. Trimming left V 3 bases short and J 4 bases short, with 16 bases between. The CDR3 region is CASSSSRALPYGYTF. CDR3 bases: TGTGCCAGCAGCTCATCCCGGGCCCTACCCTATGGCTACACCTTC.

The chain links TRBV12-3 or TRBV12-4 to TRBJ2-2; D unclear. The CDR3 contains 12 residues. The V end was cut by 1 base, the J end by 9 bases, with 6 bases between. CDR3 nucleotide sequence: TGTGCCAGCAGTTTAGGGGTACGGGAGCTGTTTTTT. It encodes CASSLGVRELFF.

The rearrangement links TRBV4-2 to TRBJ2-2; D ambiguous. CDR1 LGHNA and CDR2 YNFKEQ come from the germline V gene. V gave up 0 bases and J gave up 4 bases, with 3 bases separating them. The CDR3 totals 13 residues. The CDR3 DNA reads TGTGCCAGCAGCCAAGAGACCACCGGGGAGCTGTTTTTT. Protein: CASSQETTGELFF.

The chain employs TRBV28 and TRBJ2-7; maybe TRBD2 (6 bases). Germline V gives CDR1 MDHEN, CDR2 SYDVKM. V lost 2 bases, J lost 3 bases, and 11 bases lay in between. The length of the CDR3 is 14 residues. In DNA, the CDR3 is TGTGCCAGCAGTTTACCGGACTACAACTACGAGCAGTACTTC. Translation: CASSLPDYNYEQYF.

This chain links TRBV19 with TRBJ2-2, with 10 nucleotides matching TRBD2. V shed 3 bases and J 5 bases; nucleotides not matched to a gene: 9. Per the germline V gene, CDR1 is LNHDA and CDR2 is SQIVND (reference sequence). This CDR3 contains 17 residues. As DNA, the CDR3 is TGTGCCAGTAGTATTGGTCCTAGCGGGAGTGGGACCGGGGAGCTGTTTTTT. This gives the protein CASSIGPSGSGTGELFF.

This chain links TRBV19 with TRBJ1-3; D gene ambiguous. The CDR3 is 14 amino acids. Germline V gene data show CDR1 as LNHDA and CDR2 as SQIVND (reference sequence). The ends were cut back, 7 bases at V and 0 bases at J, with 10 bases in the middle. The DNA for the CDR3 is TGTGCCAGTACACAAGGGAGCTCTGGAAACACCATATATTTT. Translating it yields CASTQGSSGNTIYF.

The chain has TRBV2 and TRBJ2-1, with TRBD2 identical over 7 bases. This CDR3 has 15 residues. Trimming at V came to 7 bases and at J to 1 base, leaving 7 bases not matched to a gene. Germline CDR1 is SNHLY and CDR2 is FYNNEI. In DNA form, the CDR3 reads TGTGCCAGCACACGGGGGGAGGGATCCTACAATGAGCAGTTCTTC. Amino acid sequence: CASTRGEGSYNEQFF.

This chain uses TRBV24-1 with TRBJ1-1; 8 nucleotides agree with TRBD1. This CDR3 comprises 15 residues. J gave up 1 base and V 5 bases, and 5 bases lay outside the gene matches. Per germline, CDR1 KGHDR and CDR2 SFDVKD. The CDR3 DNA reads as TGTGCCACCAGTGGCCGGGGACAGGCGAACACTGAAGCTTTCTTT. Protein sequence: CATSGRGQANTEAFF.

The rearrangement uses TRBV7-8 and TRBJ2-1, with 9 bases matching TRBD2. The trim removed 0 bases at V and 8 bases at J, leaving 5 bases unmatched. Per the germline V gene, CDR1 is SGHVS and CDR2 is FQNEAQ. This CDR3 is built from 15 residues. The CDR3 region is CASSLASGSVDEQFF. DNA of the CDR3: TGTGCCAGCAGCTTAGCTAGCGGGAGCGTCGATGAGCAGTTCTTC.

The rearrangement joins TRBV7-9 to TRBJ2-5, with 11 bases aligning to TRBD2. The length of the CDR3 is 14 residues. Germline V CDR1 and CDR2: SEHNR, FQNEAQ (reference sequence). The junction had 5 bases not matched to a gene; V was cut back by 5 bases and J by 6 bases. The CDR3 is CASSHRTSGQTQYF. CDR3 DNA sequence: TGTGCCAGCAGCCATAGGACTAGCGGGCAGACCCAGTACTTC.

This clone has only a few counts. CDR3 in DNA: TGTGCCAGCAGTCACCGGGACTTAGTCTACGAGCAGTACTTC. Translation: CASSHRDLVYEQYF. J is TRBJ2-7 and V is TRBV6-5; possible D gene TRBD2, 6 bases. The CDR3 loop spans 14 amino acids. V was shortened by 5 bases and J by 3 bases, with 14 bases between the two germline ends. Germline V CDR1 and CDR2: MNHEY, SVGAGI.

The chain combines TRBV11-2 with TRBJ1-1, with D unclear. V gave up 4 bases and J gave up 0 bases, with 12 bases separating them. Germline V gene lookup returns CDR1 SGHAT and CDR2 FQNNGV. This CDR3 has 15 amino acids. The CDR3 coding sequence is TGTGCCAGCAGCTCCTCGGGATTGATGAACACTGAAGCTTTCTTT. Translated: CASSSSGLMNTEAFF.

This chain joins TRBV6-5 and TRBJ2-1; 8 positions agree with TRBD2. CDR3 length: 11 amino acids. The V segment lost 9 bases and the J segment 15 bases; nucleotides outside the gene matches: 10. Germline CDR1 reads MNHEY; CDR2 reads SVGAGI. CDR3: CASTDSGVRFF. CDR3 DNA sequence: TGTGCCAGTACAGATAGCGGGGTAAGGTTCTTC.

The chain links TRBV10-1 to TRBJ2-3; 8 nucleotides line up with TRBD2. There are 14 residues in the CDR3. V shed 4 bases and J 3 bases; nucleotides not matched to a gene: 3. Germline V gene data show CDR1 as WNHNN and CDR2 as SYGVQD (reference sequence). The CDR3 DNA reads TGCGCCAGCAGTGCGGGGGGGCGAACAGATACGCAGTATTTT. This codes for CASSAGGRTDTQYF.

The chain couples TRBV7-9 to TRBJ2-1, with D possibly called TRBD1 or TRBD2 (5 bases each). The germline gives CDR1 SEHNR, CDR2 FQNEAQ (reference sequence). Trimming stripped 5 bases from V and 3 bases from J, with 14 bases between. The CDR3 has 15 residues. CDR3 in DNA: TGTGCCAGCAGCATACCGGGACGCCGCTACAATGAGCAGTTCTTC. It translates to CASSIPGRRYNEQFF.

The rearrangement uses TRBV19 and TRBJ2-7; no clear D gene. The CDR3 consists of 14 residues. Per the germline V gene, CDR1 is LNHDA and CDR2 is SQIVND (reference sequence). With 6 bases removed from V and 1 base from J, the gap between germline ends came to 13 bases. The CDR3 loop reads CASRVRHDSYEQYF. CDR3 bases: TGTGCCAGTAGAGTTAGACACGATTCCTACGAGCAGTACTTC.

CDR3 DNA sequence: TGTGCCAGCAGAACCTCCTCAAAGCGGGATTTAGGTGATACGCAGTATTTT. Translating it yields CASRTSSKRDLGDTQYF. The chain couples TRBV28 to TRBJ2-3, with TRBD2 matching over 7 bases. Germline CDR1 MDHEN, CDR2 SYDVKM. The CDR3 consists of 17 residues. V lost 6 bases to trimming and J lost 6 bases; unmatched junction nucleotides: 18.

The rearrangement links TRBV28 to TRBJ2-1; 14 bases are shared with TRBD2. The germline V gene encodes CDR1 MDHEN and CDR2 SYDVKM. The length of the CDR3 is 18 residues. Unmatched junction bases numbered 8, after V lost 4 bases and J lost 3 bases. CDR3 amino acids: CASSSEGTSGSYYNEQFF. The CDR3 nucleotides read TGTGCCAGCAGTTCTGAGGGGACTAGCGGGAGTTACTACAATGAGCAGTTCTTC. Full variable domain (remainder filled in from reference TRBV28 and TRBJ2-1): DVKVTQSSRYLVKRTGEKVFLECVQDMDHENMFWYRQDPGLGLRLIYFSYDVKMKEKGDIPEGYSVSREKKERFSLILESASTNQTSMYLCASSSEGTSGSYYNEQFFGPGTRLTVL.